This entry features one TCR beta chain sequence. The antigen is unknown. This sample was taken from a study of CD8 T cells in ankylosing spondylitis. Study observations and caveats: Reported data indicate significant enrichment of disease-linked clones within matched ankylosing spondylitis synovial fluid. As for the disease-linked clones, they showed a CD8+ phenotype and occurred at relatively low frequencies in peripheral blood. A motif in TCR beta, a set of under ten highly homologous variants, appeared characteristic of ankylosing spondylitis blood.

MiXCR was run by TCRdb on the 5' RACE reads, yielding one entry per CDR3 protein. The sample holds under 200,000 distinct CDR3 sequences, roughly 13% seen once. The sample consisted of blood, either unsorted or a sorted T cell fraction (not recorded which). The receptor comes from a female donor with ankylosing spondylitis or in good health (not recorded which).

Here the CDR3 DNA reads TGTGCCAGCAGCCCGAGCAGTTCCAACCAGCCCCAGCATTTT. Translating gives CASSPSSSNQPQHF. This chain uses TRBV6-1 with TRBJ1-5; no reliable D call. Germline V gene sequence: CDR1 MNHNS, CDR2 SASEGT. Trimming removed 6 bases at V and 7 bases at J, with 16 bases between. The length of the CDR3 is 14 residues.